Below are 6 T cell receptor beta chains sequenced from a single sample in a study of early T cells in non-severe SARS-CoV-2 infection. TCRdb used MiXCR to reprocess the 5' RACE reads, holding one entry per CDR3 protein. The table lists tens of thousands of distinct CDR3 sequences, roughly 8.8% of them singletons. The sequencing sample was made of whole blood. Source of these receptors: an adult who was a healthcare worker with PCR-confirmed SARS-CoV-2 infection or an uninfected control (not recorded which).

This clonotype was counted between two and nine times. DNA for the CDR3: TGTGCCAGCAGTTACGGCGGGAGTGGCATCGGGGAGCTGTTTTTT. Amino acid sequence: CASSYGGSGIGELFF. The chain recombines TRBV6-2 or TRBV6-3 with TRBJ2-2, with 7 nucleotides matching TRBD2. Germline trimming cut 2 bases from V and 7 bases from J; bases unmatched to any gene: 7. Germline lookup yields CDR1 MNHEY and CDR2 SVGEGT. The CDR3 sequence is 15 residues long.

This clonotype appeared many times. The CDR3 loop reads CASSFQGGQETQYF. The DNA of the CDR3 is TGTGCCAGCAGTTTCCAGGGGGGACAAGAGACCCAGTACTTC. The V call is TRBV7-3, the J call TRBJ2-5; a possible D gene is TRBD1 (7 bases). CDR1 is SGHTA, CDR2 FQGTGA, per germline. The CDR3 is made up of 14 amino acids. The V end lost 6 bases, the J end lost 2 bases, and 13 bases lay between the germline ends.

The V and J genes are TRBV4-2 and TRBJ2-1; TRBD1 matches at 9 bases. V dropped 4 bases and J dropped 7; count of bases not matched to a gene: 11. Germline lookup yields CDR1 LGHNA and CDR2 YNFKEQ. CDR3 length equals 16 residues. Here the CDR3 reads CASSREWTGAGNEQFF. Written as DNA, the CDR3 is TGTGCCAGCAGCCGGGAGTGGACAGGGGCTGGGAATGAGCAGTTCTTC.

In this sample, this clonotype turned up a few times. The V and J genes are TRBV6-6 and TRBJ2-2, with D possibly being TRBD1 (6 bases). Trimming removed 2 bases from V and 0 bases from J, with 13 bases in between. The CDR3 loop spans 17 amino acids. Germline V gene lookup returns CDR1 MNHNY and CDR2 SVGAGI (reference sequence). CDR3 amino acids: CASSYRAGTTNTGELFF. The CDR3 DNA sequence: TGTGCCAGCAGTTACCGCGCCGGGACAACGAACACCGGGGAGCTGTTTTTT.

This sequence joins TRBV6-5 and TRBJ2-3; tentatively, D is TRBD2 (5 bases). The CDR3 is 11 amino acids. The germline V and J ends were trimmed by 6 bases and 5 bases, with 6 bases remaining between them. From germline, CDR1 is MNHEY and CDR2 SVGAGI. CDR3 nucleotides: TGTGCCAGCAGAACTAGAGATACGCAGTATTTT. Amino acids: CASRTRDTQYF.

This clonotype occurred a few times. The CDR3: CASSAGTAYEQYF. DNA of the CDR3: TGTGCCAGCAGTGCCGGGACAGCCTACGAGCAGTACTTC. The chain uses TRBV2 and TRBJ2-7; the match to TRBD1 covers 7 bases. This CDR3 has 13 residues. Trimming cost V 4 bases and J 2 bases; bases outside gene matches: 2. The germline gives CDR1 SNHLY, CDR2 FYNNEI.